The 5 T cell receptor beta chains listed next were all sequenced from one sample in a study of T cell responses to AZD1222 COVID-19 vaccine. Assay used: immunoSEQ multiplex PCR; TCRdb lists only in-frame clones, some missing. The table records about 100,000 clones, more than 75% of them present only once. This material consisted of peripheral blood, taken on day 0 of AZD1222 vaccination. All receptors come from an adult in good health.

V usage is TRBV20-1 and J usage is TRBJ2-7; D is uncertain. The CDR3 is 14 residues long. CDR1 and CDR2 from the germline V gene are DFQATT and SNEGSKA (reference sequence). Trimming removed 3 bases at V and 1 base at J, with 13 bases between. CDR3 nucleotide sequence: TGCAGTGCTAGTACGTCTACGCGGTCCTACGAGCAGTACTTC. Encoded protein: CSASTSTRSYEQYF.

The chain employs TRBV28 and TRBJ2-1; 8 nucleotides match TRBD2. With V trimmed by 6 bases and J by 9 bases, 10 bases remained unmatched. This CDR3 region has 14 residues. Germline CDR1 is MDHEN and CDR2 is SYDVKM. This chain's CDR3 is CASRLSGGAGEQFF. For the CDR3, the DNA is TGTGCCAGCAGACTATCGGGGGGGGCCGGTGAGCAGTTCTTC. The whole variable domain, remainder taken from reference TRBV28 and TRBJ2-1, is DVKVTQSSRYLVKRTGEKVFLECVQDMDHENMFWYRQDPGLGLRLIYFSYDVKMKEKGDIPEGYSVSREKKERFSLILESASTNQTSMYLCASRLSGGAGEQFFGPGTRLTVL.

The chain links TRBV2 to TRBJ2-7; D is perhaps TRBD1 or TRBD2 (5 bases each). The ends were cut back, 6 bases at V and 0 bases at J, with 12 bases in the middle. Germline V gives CDR1 SNHLY, CDR2 FYNNEI. The length of the CDR3 is 14 residues. The CDR3 region is CASRLRESSYEQYF. The CDR3 DNA sequence: TGTGCCAGCAGACTCAGGGAGAGCTCCTACGAGCAGTACTTC.

The chain carries TRBV5-1 and TRBJ2-1, with D uncertain. With 3 bases removed from V and 9 bases from J, the gap between germline ends came to 4 bases. The germline V gene encodes CDR1 SGHRS and CDR2 YFSETQ. The CDR3 has 10 residues. The chain's CDR3 is CASSSFEQFF. The CDR3 region has the DNA TGCGCCAGCAGCTCATTTGAGCAGTTCTTC.

The genes are TRBV27 and TRBJ2-1, with D perhaps matching TRBD1 or TRBD2 (5 bases each). With 6 bases removed from V and 7 bases from J, the gap between germline ends came to 28 bases. This CDR3 comprises 18 residues. The germline gives CDR1 MNHEY, CDR2 SMNVEV (reference sequence). CDR3 residues: CASSVEVESGTLRNEQFF. As DNA, the CDR3 is TGTGCCAGCAGCGTTGAGGTTGAATCCGGGACCCTGAGGAATGAGCAGTTCTTC.